This T cell receptor beta chain appears in the sequencing data of a study of early T cells in non-severe SARS-CoV-2 infection. The TCR library protocol attached unique molecular identifiers to the individual cDNA molecules. TCRdb reprocessed the 5' RACE reads via MiXCR and lists one record per CDR3 protein. The sample lists around 67,000 distinct CDR3 sequences; around 12% were seen once. The germline CDR1 and CDR2 sequences are SGHTA and FQGNSA. V dropped 1 base and J dropped 6 bases, with 13 bases sitting between them. The CDR3 extends over 14 amino acids. The receptor's source is an adult who was a healthcare worker with PCR-confirmed SARS-CoV-2 infection or an uninfected control (not recorded which). The sample comprised whole blood. The chain carries TRBV7-2 and TRBJ2-7; no reliable D call. CDR3 sequence (DNA): TGTGCCAGCAGCTTAGGGTTCGGCCTAGGCGAGCAGTACTTC. Translation gives CASSLGFGLGEQYF.